This passage covers 31 T cell receptor beta chains from one sample sequenced in a study of T cell changes during pregnancy in multiple sclerosis. Using immunoSEQ multiplex PCR, the repertoire was profiled, and TCRdb retains in-frame clones only, with some absent. Of nearly 50,000 clones in the sample, roughly 94% were seen once. This specimen was CD4+ T cells from peripheral blood mononuclear cells, taken in the first trimester of pregnancy. These TCRs come from a female donor with multiple sclerosis, enrolled in a pregnancy study.

This clone was observed a few times. J is TRBJ1-2 and V is TRBV6-1, with D maybe TRBD1 (6 bases). V lost 1 base and J lost 5, with 11 bases in between. CDR1 and CDR2 from the germline V gene are MNHNS and SASEGT. The CDR3 is made up of 14 amino acids. This chain's CDR3 is CASSEVWTDYGYTF. The DNA for the CDR3 is TGTGCCAGCAGTGAAGTTTGGACAGATTATGGCTACACCTTC.

This rearrangement joins TRBV9 to TRBJ1-2, with TRBD1 as a possible D gene (6 bases). This CDR3 region has 14 residues. Trimming removed 4 bases from V and 2 bases from J, with 12 bases in between. The germline V gene encodes CDR1 SGDLS and CDR2 YYNGEE. CDR3 protein: CASSSRGANYGYTF. CDR3 nucleotides: TGTGCCAGCAGCTCCAGGGGCGCAAACTATGGCTACACCTTC.

This sequence joins TRBV7-9 and TRBJ2-7; 7 bases map to TRBD1. With 3 bases clipped from V and 0 bases from J, the junction kept 5 bases outside the gene matches. Looked up from germline, CDR1 is SEHNR and CDR2 is FQNEAQ (reference sequence). CDR3 size: 15 residues. The CDR3 loop is CASSFQTGFSYEQYF. For the CDR3, the DNA is TGTGCCAGCAGCTTCCAGACAGGGTTCTCCTACGAGCAGTACTTC.

The J gene is TRBJ1-2, the V gene TRBV7-2; 9 bases align to TRBD1. The length of the CDR3 is 13 residues. Looked up from germline, CDR1 is SGHTA and CDR2 is FQGNSA. The ends lost 5 bases at V and 5 bases at J; junction bases unmatched: 3. The CDR3 spells CASSPGQGYGYTF. CDR3 DNA sequence: TGTGCCAGCAGCCCCGGACAGGGGTATGGCTACACCTTC.

The chain has TRBV18 and TRBJ2-1, with TRBD2 identical over 10 bases. Trimming removed 3 bases from V and 6 bases from J; junction bases left unmatched: 2. CDR3 size: 14 residues. Germline V gives CDR1 KGHSH, CDR2 LQKENI. As DNA, the CDR3 is TGTGCCAGCTCACCTAGCGGGGGGTCCAATGAGCAGTTCTTC. Encoded protein: CASSPSGGSNEQFF.

The genes are TRBV6-1 and TRBJ1-5; 8 nucleotides line up with TRBD1. Germline V CDR1 and CDR2: MNHNS, SASEGT. The CDR3 consists of 14 residues. The V segment lost 6 bases and the J segment 4 bases; nucleotides outside the gene matches: 5. CDR3 coding DNA: TGTGCCAGCAGAACAGGGGGAAGGAATCAGCCCCAGCATTTT. It yields the protein CASRTGGRNQPQHF.

This rearrangement joins TRBV6-1 to TRBJ1-6, with D hard to call. This CDR3 has 14 residues. Germline-derived CDR1 and CDR2 are MNHNS and SASEGT. The V end lost 4 bases, the J end lost 4 bases, and 8 bases lay between the germline ends. CDR3 region: CASSVLEYNSPLHF. The CDR3 nucleotides read TGTGCCAGCAGTGTTTTAGAATATAATTCACCCCTCCACTTT.

The chain combines TRBV19 with TRBJ2-7; TRBD1 aligns across 7 bases. The germline gives CDR1 LNHDA, CDR2 SQIVND (reference sequence). CDR3 length equals 15 residues. V dropped 5 bases and J dropped 4; count of bases not matched to a gene: 11. CDR3 bases: TGTGCCAGTAGTCCGCCGCAGGCCAGGGGGTACGAGCAGTACTTC. Residues: CASSPPQARGYEQYF.

The rearrangement links TRBV11-3 to TRBJ2-3, with 12 nucleotides matching TRBD2. The junction had 6 bases not matched to a gene; V was cut back by 5 bases and J by 3 bases. The CDR3 has 16 amino acids. Germline V CDR1 and CDR2: SGHNT, YENEEA. The DNA for the CDR3 is TGTGCCAGCAGCAAAACTAGCGGGGGGTGGACAGATACGCAGTATTTT. This translates into CASSKTSGGWTDTQYF.

J is TRBJ2-7 and V is TRBV5-4; perhaps TRBD2 as D (5 bases). Germline CDR1 reads SGHNT; CDR2 reads YYREEE (reference sequence). This CDR3 comprises 11 residues. Trimming took 6 bases from V and 7 from J, leaving 11 bases between them. The CDR3 region has the DNA TGTGCCAGCAAGGTGGGGAGTGAGCAGTACTTC. Amino acids: CASKVGSEQYF.

The V gene is TRBV4-2, the J gene TRBJ1-2, with 9 bases aligning to TRBD1. Germline V gene data show CDR1 as LGHNA and CDR2 as YNFKEQ. The CDR3 sequence is 14 residues long. V was pared by 0 bases and J by 8 bases, with 4 bases of the junction left unmatched. CDR3 in amino acids: CASSQEQGAGGYTF. As DNA, the CDR3 is TGTGCCAGCAGCCAAGAACAGGGGGCAGGCGGCTACACCTTC.

This sequence joins TRBV10-3 and TRBJ2-7; 7 nucleotides align to TRBD2. The CDR3 loop spans 14 amino acids. V shed 7 bases and J 4 bases; nucleotides not matched to a gene: 10. The germline CDR1 and CDR2 sequences are ENHRY and SYGVKD. CDR3: CAIKEAGSSYEQYF. The CDR3 DNA reads as TGTGCCATCAAGGAAGCGGGGTCTTCGTACGAGCAGTACTTC.

The gene calls are TRBV10-3 and TRBJ1-2, with 7 bases fitting TRBD1. The CDR3 extends over 16 amino acids. In germline, CDR1 is ENHRY, CDR2 SYGVKD. Trimming cost V 2 bases and J 5 bases; bases outside gene matches: 11. The CDR3 sequence: CAISENPTGLGYGYTF. DNA of the CDR3: TGTGCCATCAGTGAGAACCCGACAGGGCTGGGGTATGGCTACACCTTC.

The genes are TRBV4-1 and TRBJ2-2, with a weak D call TRBD2 (5 bases). The germline V and J ends were trimmed by 3 bases and 7 bases, with 12 bases remaining between them. This CDR3 is 14 amino acids long. From germline, CDR1 is MGHRA and CDR2 YSYEKL. CDR3 protein: CASSQGILGGELFF. CDR3 sequence (DNA): TGCGCCAGCAGCCAGGGGATACTAGGCGGGGAGCTGTTTTTT.

The CDR3 sequence: CASSELWTSGGFADTQYF. The CDR3 DNA sequence: TGTGCCAGCAGTGAGCTGTGGACTAGCGGGGGATTCGCAGATACGCAGTATTTT. The chain combines TRBV6-1 with TRBJ2-3, with 13 bases fitting TRBD2. The CDR3 has 18 amino acids. From germline, CDR1 is MNHNS and CDR2 SASEGT. J gave up 4 bases and V 3 bases, and 10 bases lay outside the gene matches.

CDR3 protein: CASSGGLSAYNEQFF. The CDR3 coding sequence is TGTGCCAGCAGCGGAGGTCTATCTGCCTACAATGAGCAGTTCTTC. The rearrangement uses TRBV5-5 and TRBJ2-1; D is possibly TRBD2 (5 bases). Germline lookup yields CDR1 SGHKS and CDR2 YYEKEE (reference sequence). The CDR3 is 15 amino acids. V was trimmed by 4 bases and J by 2 bases, leaving 13 bases between them. Based on the CDR3 plus reference TRBV5-5 and TRBJ2-1, the full variable domain is DAGVTQSPTHLIKTRGQQVTLRCSPISGHKSVSWYQQVLGQGPQFIFQYYEKEERGRGNFPDRFSARQFPNYSSELNVNALLLGDSALYLCASSGGLSAYNEQFFGPGTRLTVL.

The chain carries TRBV5-4 and TRBJ2-1; TRBD2 matches 10 bases. Losses at the gene ends were 6 bases for V and 3 bases for J; bases not matched to a gene: 6. CDR3 length equals 15 residues. Germline V gene data show CDR1 as SGHNT and CDR2 as YYREEE (reference sequence). CDR3 amino acids: CASKSSGSYYNEQFF. As DNA, the CDR3 is TGTGCCAGCAAATCTAGCGGGAGCTACTACAATGAGCAGTTCTTC.

The DNA for the CDR3 is TGTGCCAGTACAGACAGGGAAGTCCAGCCCCAGCATTTT. Translating it yields CASTDREVQPQHF. The chain joins TRBV19 to TRBJ1-5, with TRBD1 matching over 7 bases. V shed 7 bases, J shed 7 bases, and the junction held 7 bases outside the gene matches. This CDR3 is built from 13 residues. In germline, CDR1 is LNHDA, CDR2 SQIVND (reference sequence). Based on the CDR3 plus reference TRBV19 and TRBJ1-5, the full variable domain is DGGITQSPKYLFRKEGQNVTLSCEQNLNHDAMYWYRQDPGQGLRLIYYSQIVNDFQKGDIAEGYSVSREKKESFPLTVTSAQKNPTAFYLCASTDREVQPQHFGDGTRLSIL.

V usage is TRBV5-4 and J usage is TRBJ2-5, with D maybe TRBD2 (6 bases). In germline, CDR1 is SGHNT, CDR2 YYREEE (reference sequence). CDR3 length: 14 amino acids. Trimming took 0 bases from V and 2 from J, leaving 8 bases between them. The CDR3 bases are TGTGCCAGCAGCTTGGAGGGACTTCAAGAGACCCAGTACTTC. Protein: CASSLEGLQETQYF.

The chain joins TRBV7-9 to TRBJ1-6; 7 bases are a match to TRBD1. V gave up 5 bases and J gave up 5 bases; unmatched junction bases: 6. Germline CDR1 SEHNR, CDR2 FQNEAQ (reference sequence). The CDR3 consists of 15 residues. The CDR3 DNA is TGTGCCAGCAGCCGAACCGGGACAGATAATTCACCCCTCCACTTT. It codes for CASSRTGTDNSPLHF.

The chain recombines TRBV11-2 with TRBJ2-7; 8 nucleotides agree with TRBD1. This CDR3 comprises 16 residues. V was clipped by 5 bases and J by 0 bases; unmatched bases: 9. Per the germline V gene, CDR1 is SGHAT and CDR2 is FQNNGV. As DNA, the CDR3 is TGTGCCAGCAGCGGCCGGACAGGGTCAAGCTCCTACGAGCAGTACTTC. Amino acids: CASSGRTGSSSYEQYF.

The J gene is TRBJ2-3, the V gene TRBV19; 7 bases are a match to TRBD1. V shed 4 bases, J shed 2 bases, and the junction held 6 bases outside the gene matches. CDR1 is LNHDA and CDR2 is SQIVND in the germline V gene (reference sequence). The CDR3 extends over 15 amino acids. The CDR3 nucleotides are TGTGCCAGTAGTACACAGGGGACCCCCACAGATACGCAGTATTTT. Protein sequence: CASSTQGTPTDTQYF.

CDR3 nucleotide sequence: TGTGCCACGGTACCCGCAGGTTACTCTGGAAACACCATATATTTT. Translation gives CATVPAGYSGNTIYF. V and J are TRBV19 and TRBJ1-3; D remains ambiguous. The CDR3 extends over 15 amino acids. Germline-derived CDR1 and CDR2 are LNHDA and SQIVND (reference sequence). Trimming took 10 bases from V and 0 from J, leaving 16 bases between them.

This chain joins TRBV7-6 and TRBJ2-1; tentatively, D is TRBD1 (5 bases). V was pared by 1 base and J by 2 bases, with 6 bases between. Per germline, CDR1 SGHVS and CDR2 FNYEAQ. CDR3 length equals 14 residues. The DNA of the CDR3 is TGTGCCAGCAGCTTAGTAGGGGCCTACAATGAGCAGTTCTTC. Encoded protein: CASSLVGAYNEQFF.

The chain's CDR3 is CASSALAGGQETQYF. The DNA of the CDR3 is TGTGCCAGCAGCGCACTAGCGGGGGGGCAAGAGACCCAGTACTTC. This chain joins TRBV7-9 and TRBJ2-5; 13 nucleotides line up with TRBD2. J gave up 2 bases and V 5 bases, and 2 bases lay outside the gene matches. The CDR3 runs 15 residues. Germline CDR1 and CDR2: SEHNR and FQNEAQ (reference sequence).

The V call is TRBV19, the J call TRBJ1-5; the D gene is possibly TRBD1 (6 bases). The V and J ends lost 7 bases and 2 bases respectively, with 12 bases between them. Germline V gives CDR1 LNHDA, CDR2 SQIVND (reference sequence). The CDR3 has 14 residues. CDR3 region: CASKPGAGNQPQHF. The CDR3 bases are TGTGCCAGTAAACCAGGGGCGGGCAATCAGCCCCAGCATTTT.

The chain joins TRBV6-1 to TRBJ1-1; TRBD1 is a possible D gene (6 bases). V lost 0 bases and J 3 bases, leaving 11 bases between the germline ends. The germline V gene encodes CDR1 MNHNS and CDR2 SASEGT. This CDR3 comprises 15 residues. The CDR3, as DNA: TGTGCCAGCAGTGAAGCGGTAGCAGGGGACACTGAAGCTTTCTTT. Amino acid sequence: CASSEAVAGDTEAFF.

The chain recombines TRBV19 with TRBJ1-5; D is ambiguous. CDR1 is LNHDA, CDR2 SQIVND, per germline (reference sequence). Trimming removed 5 bases from V and 7 bases from J, with 12 bases in between. The CDR3 sequence is 13 residues long. CDR3 in amino acids: CASSGTPGQPQHF. CDR3 nucleotide sequence: TGTGCCAGTAGTGGTACCCCGGGGCAGCCCCAGCATTTT.

This chain links TRBV29-1 with TRBJ2-7, with D perhaps matching TRBD2 (6 bases). CDR3 length: 13 amino acids. Deletions cut 3 bases from V and 6 bases from J, with 15 bases between. The V gene's germline CDR1 is SQVTM and CDR2 ANQGSEA. The CDR3 sequence: CSVDWGVVGEQYF. CDR3 bases: TGCAGCGTTGACTGGGGGGTTGTTGGCGAGCAGTACTTC.

The genes are TRBV19 and TRBJ1-2; D not certain. CDR3 length: 14 amino acids. Trimming removed 7 bases at V and 7 bases at J, with 19 bases between. CDR1 is LNHDA, CDR2 SQIVND, per germline (reference sequence). This CDR3 reads CASNEWEAPFGYTF. The CDR3 region has the DNA TGTGCCAGTAACGAGTGGGAGGCACCATTTGGCTACACCTTC.

A note on this clone: The germline gene is not matched at one end of the junction; a read error may be the cause. This sequence joins TRBV7-3 and TRBJ1-2; 8 nucleotides match TRBD1. The CDR3 is made up of 11 amino acids. The germline CDR1 and CDR2 sequences are SGHTA and FQGTGA. The CDR3 reads CASSPGQGLHF. For the CDR3, the DNA is TGTGCCAGCAGTCCCGGACAGGGTCTCCACTTC.